This record looks at one TCR beta chain sequence and its context. What it recognizes is unknown. This sample is part of a study of somatic mutations in cytotoxic T cells in rheumatoid arthritis. The assay was immunoSEQ multiplex PCR, and TCRdb's table has in-frame clones only and misses some. The data show about 20,000 clones, with about 86% seen just once and 18% held by the top ten. Findings of the study overall: Significant differences in CD8+ T-cell clonality were not found between rheumatoid arthritis patients and healthy controls (age-matched). Reported slight underrepresentation of TRBV07 in rheumatoid arthritis patients was not subjected to multiple-comparison adjustment. The study found that the largest CD8+ clone exceeded 20% of CD8+ cells in about an eighth of the 65 patients.

Germline assignment: CDR1 SGHRS and CDR2 YFSETQ. With 3 bases clipped from V and 6 bases from J, the junction kept 0 bases outside the gene matches. The CDR3 totals 12 residues. This clonotype originated in a woman in her forties or fifties in good health. The sequenced sample consisted of CD8+ T cells sorted from blood. V and J are TRBV5-1 and TRBJ1-2, with TRBD1 matching over 9 bases. In DNA, the CDR3 is TGCGCCAGCAGCTGGGACAGGGATGGCTACACCTTC. It codes for CASSWDRDGYTF. Variable domain in full (rest from reference TRBV5-1 and TRBJ1-2): KAGVTQTPRYLIKTRGQQVTLSCSPISGHRSVSWYQQTPGQGLQFLFEYFSETQRNKGNFPGRFSGRQFSNSRSEMNVSTLELGDSALYLCASSWDRDGYTFGSGTRLTVV.